This T cell receptor (beta chain) is from a study of OX40 agonist ivuxolimab in advanced cancers. Assay used: immunoSEQ multiplex PCR; TCRdb lists only in-frame clones, some missing. This table has about 46,000 clones, 85% to 90% appearing once. The CDR3 runs to 12 residues. Germline CDR1 and CDR2: SGHNT and YYREEE (reference sequence). V gave up 3 bases and J gave up 1 base, with 3 bases separating them. The V and J genes are TRBV5-4 and TRBJ2-3; D remains ambiguous. The receptor's source is an adult with an advanced solid tumor such as melanoma, head and neck, liver or kidney cancer. Here the sequenced sample was CD4+ or CD8+ T cells sorted from blood, taken in a trial of the OX40 agonist ivuxolimab. The CDR3 sequence is CASSYRTDTQYF. The CDR3 region has the DNA TGTGCCAGCAGCTACCGCACAGATACGCAGTATTTT.